This TCR beta chain was captured in a study of T-cell reconstitution after alpha-beta-depleted transplantation in children. Germline V gene data show CDR1 as MNHEY and CDR2 as SVGAGI. The CDR3 has 14 residues. The germline V and J ends were trimmed by 0 bases and 5 bases, with 10 bases remaining between them. Points from the study as a whole: In patients about two months after transplant, alpha-beta T cells reportedly arose from several hundred expanded graft clones. Diversity and T-cell counts at one year after transplant derived mostly from new T cells. Surviving recipient T cells and thymic progenitors underlay high day-60 TCRbeta diversity in some patients.

In regard to this clonotype: Its antigen is as yet unknown.

Unique molecular identifiers were used to barcode this TCRbeta library. MiXCR, applied by TCRdb to the PCR reads, yields one record per CDR3 protein. In the table there are some 450,000 distinct CDR3 sequences, around two fifths of which are singletons. This chain connects TRBV6-5 to TRBJ1-2; D gene ambiguous. This TCR came from a girl aged 2 to 10 with aplastic anemia, due to receive a stem cell transplant. Sequenced here: PBMCs, sampled before TCRalphabeta/CD19-depleted stem cell transplant. Here the CDR3 DNA reads TGTGCCAGCAGTTACTCGACGCCAAAATATGGCTACACCTTC. As protein: CASSYSTPKYGYTF.